This T cell receptor (beta chain) is from a study of CD8+CD57+ T cells in acquired aplastic anemia. Study information: Across the sorted CD4+ and CD8+ cells, DNA amounts averaged around 3.2 ug. CD4+ reads averaged about 9.9 million in healthy donors. Overall study results and limits: Comparison of patients with controls identified nearly 30 shared CD8+ CDR3 sequences.

Germline CDR1 and CDR2: SGHAT and FQNNGV. The CDR3 is 14 residues long. With 1 base removed from V and 6 bases from J, the gap between germline ends came to 13 bases. Genomic DNA templated the TCR beta VDJ and CDR3 profiling. TCRdb called the reads again in MiXCR, with one record for every CDR3 protein. Seen here are a few hundred thousand distinct CDR3 sequences, roughly 35% observed once, and the top ten hold 1.1%. Notes on this clonotype: Its target is not known.

Sequencing used sorted CD4+, CD8+, or CD8+CD57+ T cells (not recorded which) from PBMCs. This sequence was found in a human donor in good health, serving as a control. The rearrangement uses TRBV11-2 and TRBJ2-7; tentative D call: TRBD2 (7 bases). The CDR3 DNA follows: TGTGCCAGCAGCTTAGTAGGGGGGGCGCCCGAGCAGTACTTC. Translating gives CASSLVGGAPEQYF.